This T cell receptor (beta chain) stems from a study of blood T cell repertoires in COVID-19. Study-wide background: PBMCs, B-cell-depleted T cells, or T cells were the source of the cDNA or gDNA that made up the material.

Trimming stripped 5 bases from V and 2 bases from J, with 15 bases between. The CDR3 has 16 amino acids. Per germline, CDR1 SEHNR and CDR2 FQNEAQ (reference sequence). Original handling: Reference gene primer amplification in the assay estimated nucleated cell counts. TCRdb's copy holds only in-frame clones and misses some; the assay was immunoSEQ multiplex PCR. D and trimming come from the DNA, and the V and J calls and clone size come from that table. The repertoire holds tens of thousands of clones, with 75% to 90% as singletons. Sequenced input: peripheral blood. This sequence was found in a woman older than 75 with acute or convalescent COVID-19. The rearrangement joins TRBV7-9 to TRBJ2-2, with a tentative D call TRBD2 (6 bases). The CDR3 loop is CASSPLRRANTGELFF. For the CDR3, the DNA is TGTGCCAGCAGCCCCCTACGGAGGGCCAACACCGGGGAGCTGTTTTTT. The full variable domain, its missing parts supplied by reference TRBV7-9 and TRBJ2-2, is DTGVSQNPRHKITKRGQNVTFRCDPISEHNRLYWYRQTLGQGPEFLTYFQNEAQLEKSRLLSDRFSAERPKGSFSTLEIQRTEQGDSAMYLCASSPLRRANTGELFFGEGSRLTVL.